This passage covers 15 T cell receptor beta chains from one sample sequenced in a study of patients and donors after allogeneic stem cell transplantation. TCRdb redid the calling of the RT-PCR reads with MiXCR, one entry per CDR3 protein. The sample includes hundreds of thousands of distinct CDR3 sequences, 16% of them seen just once. The sample consisted of blood, either unsorted or a sorted T cell fraction (not recorded which). Receptor source: a human donor who was either an allogeneic HSCT recipient or a stem cell or donor lymphocyte infusion donor (not recorded which). It is not recorded whose cells these are; they may come from a transplant donor.

The CDR3 DNA sequence: TGTGCCAGCTCACCCACGCGGGAGGGCGTAGATACGCAGTATTTT. Translated: CASSPTREGVDTQYF. This chain connects TRBV18 to TRBJ2-3, with TRBD2 identical over 9 bases. Trimming cost V 3 bases and J 5 bases; bases outside gene matches: 6. The V gene's germline CDR1 is KGHSH and CDR2 LQKENI. There are 15 residues in the CDR3. Drawing the rest from reference TRBV18 and TRBJ2-3, the complete variable domain is NAGVMQNPRHLVRRRGQEARLRCSPMKGHSHVYWYRQLPEEGLKFMVYLQKENIIDESGMPKERFSAEFPKEGPSILRIQQVVRGDSAAYFCASSPTREGVDTQYFGPGTRLTVL.

This rearrangement joins TRBV21-1 to TRBJ1-5; no DNA check was done on the table's D call, TRBD1. TRBV21-1 constitutes a pseudogene. The CDR3 has 16 residues. CDR3 protein: CASSKILLDRAQPQHF. As DNA, the CDR3 is TGTGCCAGCAGCAAAATCTTACTAGACAGGGCTCAGCCCCAGCATTTT.

The sample holds a few counts of this clonotype. CDR3 sequence: CASSDYRQGSTDTQYF. In nucleotides, the CDR3 is TGTGCCAGCAGCGACTACCGACAGGGGAGCACAGATACGCAGTATTTT. This chain joins TRBV13 and TRBJ2-3; 8 nucleotides align to TRBD1. V gave up 5 bases and J gave up 0 bases; unmatched junction bases: 7. CDR1 PRHDT and CDR2 FYEKMQ come from the germline V gene (reference sequence). This CDR3 comprises 16 residues. Looking up the rest from reference TRBV13 and TRBJ2-3 gives the full variable domain: AAGVIQSPRHLIKEKRETATLKCYPIPRHDTVYWYQQGPGQDPQFLISFYEKMQSDKGSIPDRFSAQQFSDYHSELNMSSLELGDSALYFCASSDYRQGSTDTQYFGPGTRLTVL.

Ten or more counts support this clonotype. J is TRBJ2-4 and V is TRBV5-6, with D uncertain. The germline CDR1 and CDR2 sequences are SGHDT and YYEEEE. The V end was cut by 7 bases, the J end by 4 bases, with 12 bases between. This CDR3 contains 13 residues. CDR3 in DNA: TGTGCCAGCCTTCCTCCCGGAAAAAACATTCAGTACTTC. Translating it yields CASLPPGKNIQYF.

V and J are TRBV9 and TRBJ2-4; D is undetermined. V was clipped by 3 bases and J by 1 base, with 23 bases between them. The CDR3 has 19 amino acids. CDR1 and CDR2 (germline): SGDLS, YYNGEE. CDR3 region: CASSAVQEPTAQAKNIQYF. CDR3 nucleotide sequence: TGTGCCAGCAGCGCAGTTCAGGAGCCGACGGCTCAGGCCAAAAACATTCAGTACTTC.

Only a few counts were recorded for this clonotype. The chain recombines TRBV6-5 with TRBJ2-5, with a possible D match to TRBD1 (5 bases). The germline V and J ends were trimmed by 2 bases and 5 bases, with 12 bases remaining between them. The CDR3 spans 14 residues. CDR1 is MNHEY, CDR2 SVGAGI, per germline. In nucleotides, the CDR3 is TGTGCCAGCAGTTACGGCCAGGGTCTCGAGACCCAGTACTTC. It translates to CASSYGQGLETQYF.

The J gene is TRBJ2-7, the V gene TRBV15; 11 bases fit TRBD2. The CDR3 runs to 15 residues. Germline loops: CDR1 LNHNV, CDR2 YYDKDF (reference sequence). The J segment lost 0 bases and the V segment lost 5 bases, leaving 3 bases of the junction unmatched. This CDR3 is CATSLAGGYSYEQYF. CDR3 sequence (DNA): TGTGCCACCAGCCTAGCGGGGGGATACTCCTACGAGCAGTACTTC.

This clonotype has just a few counts. The V and J genes are TRBV4-3 and TRBJ2-3; 10 bases fit TRBD2. Germline values: CDR1 LGHNA, CDR2 YSLEER. The V gene end was trimmed by 0 bases and the J gene end by 4 bases; junction bases not matched to a gene: 16. This CDR3 contains 20 residues. The CDR3 loop is CASSQDYGSELAGIADTQYF. The CDR3 nucleotides are TGCGCCAGCAGCCAAGATTACGGGTCAGAACTAGCGGGGATCGCAGATACGCAGTATTTT.

This chain uses TRBV10-2 with TRBJ2-2, with D tentatively TRBD2 (5 bases). The CDR3 is 17 residues long. Germline assignment: CDR1 WSHSY and CDR2 SAAADI. V gave up 6 bases and J gave up 1 base, with 18 bases separating them. CDR3 protein: CASSRGWGRENTGELFF. CDR3 sequence (DNA): TGCGCCAGCAGCCGAGGGTGGGGTCGGGAGAACACCGGGGAGCTGTTTTTT.

V and J are TRBV24-1 and TRBJ2-3; D is uncertain. This CDR3 has 15 residues. The germline V gene has CDR1 KGHDR and CDR2 SFDVKD. Trimming stripped 0 bases from V and 3 bases from J, with 9 bases between. The CDR3 here is CATSDLKVGTDTQYF. CDR3 DNA: TGTGCCACCAGTGATTTGAAGGTGGGAACAGATACGCAGTATTTT.

This clonotype has only a few counts. The V and J genes are TRBV7-2 and TRBJ2-5, with D tentatively TRBD1 or TRBD2 (5 bases each). Between the trimmed V and J ends, which lost 4 bases and 0 bases, there was a span of 15 bases. Germline-derived CDR1 and CDR2 are SGHTA and FQGNSA. The CDR3 contains 16 residues. CDR3 residues: CASSSNGAKYQETQYF. The CDR3 DNA sequence: TGTGCCAGCAGCTCCAACGGGGCCAAGTACCAAGAGACCCAGTACTTC.

In its sample, this clonotype was seen a few times. V and J are TRBV6-1 and TRBJ2-5; 7 nucleotides agree with TRBD2. Germline V gene data show CDR1 as MNHNS and CDR2 as SASEGT. The CDR3 consists of 15 residues. V lost 6 bases and J lost 5; bases outside the gene matches: 12. CDR3 protein: CASRQGTNGGETQYF. DNA of the CDR3: TGTGCCAGCAGACAAGGGACTAACGGAGGGGAGACCCAGTACTTC.

This clonotype was picked up many times. The chain carries TRBV19 and TRBJ2-1; 8 bases are a match to TRBD1. The germline V gene encodes CDR1 LNHDA and CDR2 SQIVND (reference sequence). Germline trimming cut 8 bases from V and 6 bases from J; bases unmatched to any gene: 3. CDR3 length: 12 amino acids. This CDR3 reads CASGGQVNEQFF. CDR3 in DNA: TGTGCCAGTGGGGGACAGGTCAATGAGCAGTTCTTC. Combining the CDR3 with reference TRBV19 and TRBJ2-1 gives the whole variable domain DGGITQSPKYLFRKEGQNVTLSCEQNLNHDAMYWYRQDPGQGLRLIYYSQIVNDFQKGDIAEGYSVSREKKESFPLTVTSAQKNPTAFYLCASGGQVNEQFFGPGTRLTVL.

This clonotype has more than one count but fewer than ten. The junction departs from germline at one end; a sequencing error may be responsible. The rearrangement links TRBV11-2 to TRBJ2-7; D call uncertain. The CDR3 loop spans 11 amino acids. Germline assignment: CDR1 SGHAT and CDR2 FQNNGV. This chain's CDR3 is CASSLDARPAF. DNA for the CDR3: TGTGCCAGCAGCTTAGACGCCAGGCCCGCTTTC.

The rearrangement uses TRBV7-9 and TRBJ1-1; D unresolved. The V gene's germline CDR1 is SEHNR and CDR2 FQNEAQ (reference sequence). The CDR3 totals 14 residues. Trimming shortened V by 6 bases and J by 1 base, and 12 bases separated the two germline ends. DNA of the CDR3: TGTGCCAGCAGACCAAGGTCTTCGAACACTGAAGCTTTCTTT. Its protein is CASRPRSSNTEAFF.